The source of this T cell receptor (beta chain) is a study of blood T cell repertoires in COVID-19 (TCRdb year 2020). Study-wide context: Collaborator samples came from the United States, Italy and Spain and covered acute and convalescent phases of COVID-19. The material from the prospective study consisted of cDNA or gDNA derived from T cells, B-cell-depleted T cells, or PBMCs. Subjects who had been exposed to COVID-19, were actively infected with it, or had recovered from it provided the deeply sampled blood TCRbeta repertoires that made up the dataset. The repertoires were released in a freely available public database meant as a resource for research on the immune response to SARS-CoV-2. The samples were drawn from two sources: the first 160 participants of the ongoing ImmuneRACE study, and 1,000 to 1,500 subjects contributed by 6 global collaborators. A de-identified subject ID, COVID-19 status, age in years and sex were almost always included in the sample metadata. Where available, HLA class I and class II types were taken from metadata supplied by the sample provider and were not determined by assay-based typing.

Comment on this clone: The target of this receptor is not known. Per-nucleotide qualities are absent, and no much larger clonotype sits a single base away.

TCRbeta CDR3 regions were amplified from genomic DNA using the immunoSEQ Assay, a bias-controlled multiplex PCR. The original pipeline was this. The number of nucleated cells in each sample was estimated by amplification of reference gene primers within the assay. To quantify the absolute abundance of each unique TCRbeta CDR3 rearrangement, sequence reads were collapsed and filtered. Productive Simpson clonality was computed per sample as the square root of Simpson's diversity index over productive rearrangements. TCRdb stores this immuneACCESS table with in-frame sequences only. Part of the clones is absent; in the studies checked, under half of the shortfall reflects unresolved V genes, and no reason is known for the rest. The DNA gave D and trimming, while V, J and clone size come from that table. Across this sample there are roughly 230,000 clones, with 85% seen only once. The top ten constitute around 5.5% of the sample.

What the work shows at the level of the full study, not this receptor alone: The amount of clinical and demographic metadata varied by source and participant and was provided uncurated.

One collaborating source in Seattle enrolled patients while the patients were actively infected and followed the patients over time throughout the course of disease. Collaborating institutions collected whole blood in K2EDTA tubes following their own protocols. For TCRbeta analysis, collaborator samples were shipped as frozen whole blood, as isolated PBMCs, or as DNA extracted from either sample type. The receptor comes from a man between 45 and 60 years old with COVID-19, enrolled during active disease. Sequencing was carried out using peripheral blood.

This receptor carries the CDR3 CASSLVGGQDLEQFF. The DNA sequence reads TGTGCCAGCAGCTTAGTTGGCGGACAGGACTTAGAGCAGTTCTTC. The chain uses TRBV7-2 and TRBJ2-1, with 7 bases matching TRBD1. CDR1 and CDR2 are read off the germline V gene as SGHTA and FQGNSA. The CDR3 goes from the cysteine to the phenylalanine over 15 residues. CDR3 DNA only is kept here, 45 bases in frame from base 1. Compared with germline, V lacks 1 base and J lacks 10 bases; bases without a gene match: 10.